The present T cell receptor (beta chain) was sequenced within a study of OX40 agonist ivuxolimab in advanced cancers. Study at large: Ivuxolimab, which is an agonistic anti-OX40 (CD134) antibody, was administered to the patients. Every 2 weeks, patients received ivuxolimab intravenously, dosed at 0.01 to 10 mg/kg.

Only a few counts were recorded for this clone. V lost 5 bases to trimming and J lost 1 base; unmatched junction nucleotides: 5. This CDR3 comprises 15 residues. Germline CDR1 SQVTM, CDR2 ANQGSEA. Data came from immunoSEQ multiplex PCR; TCRdb stores just in-frame clones and leaves some out. The repertoire holds tens of thousands of clones, with 89% as singletons. This TCR derives from an adult with an advanced solid tumor such as melanoma, head and neck, liver or kidney cancer. The chain has TRBV29-1 and TRBJ2-3; TRBD1 aligns across 11 bases. The sequenced sample was CD4+ or CD8+ T cells sorted from blood, obtained in a trial of the OX40 agonist ivuxolimab. The CDR3 reads CSVTGTGGGTDTQYF. The CDR3 coding sequence is TGCAGCGTTACCGGGACAGGGGGTGGCACAGATACGCAGTATTTT.